The 16 T cell receptor beta chains below were found in one sample sequenced in a study of blood T cell repertoires in COVID-19. Method: immunoSEQ multiplex PCR; TCRdb's copy keeps in-frame clones and lacks some. The repertoire holds 100,000 to 150,000 clones, about 89% seen once, with 4.3% in the top ten. Sequencing was done on a sample of peripheral blood. These receptors were collected from a man in his fifties or sixties with COVID-19, enrolled during active disease.

V and J are TRBV7-9 and TRBJ2-3; TRBD2 might be the D (7 bases). Trimming took off 0 bases at V and 4 bases at J, with 14 bases between the two ends. The CDR3 spans 16 residues. In germline, CDR1 is SEHNR, CDR2 FQNEAQ (reference sequence). The CDR3 nucleotides are TGTGCCAGCAGCTTAGCGGGGGGGCGTCTAGCAGATACGCAGTATTTT. It encodes CASSLAGGRLADTQYF.

The chain has TRBV5-1 and TRBJ1-6, with 8 bases identical to TRBD1. The CDR3 is 16 residues long. V was clipped by 2 bases and J by 8 bases; unmatched bases: 9. Germline CDR1 reads SGHRS; CDR2 reads YFSETQ. The CDR3 sequence: CASSLLTGTGDSPLHF. The CDR3 DNA follows: TGCGCCAGCAGCTTATTAACCGGGACAGGAGATTCACCCCTCCACTTT.

The rearrangement joins TRBV2 to TRBJ2-1, with 12 bases that match TRBD2. CDR3 length: 20 amino acids. J was trimmed by 1 base and V by 2 bases; bases with no gene match: 12. Germline-derived CDR1 and CDR2 are SNHLY and FYNNEI. CDR3 sequence reads: CASSEWTLAGGRLSYNEQFF. CDR3 coding DNA: TGTGCCAGCAGTGAATGGACCCTAGCGGGGGGGCGCCTGTCCTACAATGAGCAGTTCTTC.

This rearrangement joins TRBV6-5 to TRBJ1-4, with D possibly matching TRBD1 (6 bases). The length of the CDR3 is 15 residues. CDR1 MNHEY and CDR2 SVGAGI come from the germline V gene. Between the trimmed V and J ends, which lost 6 bases and 0 bases, there was a span of 11 bases. The CDR3 nucleotides read TGTGCCAGCAGGGACAGCCCCTCAACTAATGAAAAACTGTTTTTT. Translation: CASRDSPSTNEKLFF.

V gene TRBV3-1 (or the pseudogene TRBV3-2) combines with J gene TRBJ2-7, with a tentative D call TRBD2 (5 bases). Germline CDR1 LGHDT, CDR2 YNNKEL (reference sequence). The V end was cut by 4 bases, the J end by 0 bases, with 13 bases between. The CDR3 covers 15 residues. The CDR3: CASSPGTGSSYEQYF. The CDR3 nucleotides are TGTGCCAGCAGCCCGGGTACGGGAAGCTCCTACGAGCAGTACTTC.

The rearrangement links TRBV19 to TRBJ2-6; unclear D gene. This CDR3 is 16 amino acids long. Looked up from germline, CDR1 is LNHDA and CDR2 is SQIVND (reference sequence). The V end lost 0 bases, the J end lost 4 bases, and 10 bases lay between the germline ends. The CDR3 DNA follows: TGTGCCAGTAGTATAGATCTCGGGTCCGGGGCCAACGTCCTGACTTTC. Translation gives CASSIDLGSGANVLTF.

The chain joins TRBV11-2 to TRBJ1-2; 9 bases line up with TRBD1. The ends lost 6 bases at V and 6 bases at J; junction bases unmatched: 2. Per germline, CDR1 SGHAT and CDR2 FQNNGV. This CDR3 contains 12 residues. The CDR3 loop reads CASSGTGNGYTF. In nucleotides, the CDR3 is TGTGCCAGCAGTGGGACAGGGAATGGCTACACCTTC. Full variable domain (remainder filled in from reference TRBV11-2 and TRBJ1-2): EAGVAQSPRYKIIEKRQSVAFWCNPISGHATLYWYQQILGQGPKLLIQFQNNGVVDDSQLPKDRFSAERLKGVDSTLKIQPAKLEDSAVYLCASSGTGNGYTFGSGTRLTVV.

The genes are TRBV28 and TRBJ1-2, with 7 bases aligning to TRBD1. CDR1 MDHEN and CDR2 SYDVKM come from the germline V gene. The CDR3 loop spans 18 amino acids. The V segment lost 1 base and the J segment 0 bases; nucleotides outside the gene matches: 11. The CDR3 DNA sequence: TGTGCCAGCAGTTTATCTTTCGGAGGGGGCTTCTCTAACTATGGCTACACCTTC. Its translation: CASSLSFGGGFSNYGYTF.

This chain links TRBV7-9 with TRBJ1-4; 8 positions agree with TRBD1. The CDR3 sequence is 15 residues long. The germline V gene encodes CDR1 SEHNR and CDR2 FQNEAQ (reference sequence). V lost 5 bases, J lost 7 bases, and 9 bases stayed unmatched. The CDR3 spells CASSPGQGRGEKLFF. Here the CDR3 DNA reads TGTGCCAGCAGCCCCGGACAGGGCCGGGGTGAAAAACTGTTTTTT.

This chain links TRBV7-9 with TRBJ2-3; 13 nucleotides align to TRBD2. In germline, CDR1 is SEHNR, CDR2 FQNEAQ (reference sequence). The CDR3 runs to 17 residues. V lost 0 bases to trimming and J lost 2 bases; unmatched junction nucleotides: 2. The DNA for the CDR3 is TGTGCCAGCAGCTTAGCACTAGCGGGGGGGCACACAGATACGCAGTATTTT. Its protein product is CASSLALAGGHTDTQYF.

The chain uses TRBV19 and TRBJ1-5; D may be TRBD1 (5 bases). This CDR3 is 14 amino acids long. The V end lost 3 bases, the J end lost 1 base, and 7 bases lay between the germline ends. The germline V gene has CDR1 LNHDA and CDR2 SQIVND (reference sequence). The CDR3 sequence is CASSIQGSNQPQHF. The CDR3 DNA reads TGTGCCAGTAGTATCCAGGGAAGCAATCAGCCCCAGCATTTT.

The chain uses TRBV19 and TRBJ2-5, with TRBD2 identical over 7 bases. With V trimmed by 7 bases and J by 4 bases, 12 bases remained unmatched. CDR1 is LNHDA, CDR2 SQIVND, per germline (reference sequence). The CDR3 runs 15 residues. The CDR3: CASKMTAPGGETQYF. CDR3 DNA sequence: TGTGCCAGTAAGATGACAGCCCCGGGGGGAGAGACCCAGTACTTC.

The CDR3 nucleotides are TGTGCCTGGATCAGGGGAACCGAGCAGTACTTC. Translation gives CAWIRGTEQYF. J is TRBJ2-7 and V is TRBV30; possibly TRBD1 for D (6 bases). Germline CDR1 GTSNPN, CDR2 SVGIG (reference sequence). V was clipped by 4 bases and J by 6 bases, with 10 bases between them. The CDR3 totals 11 residues.

The V call is TRBV9, the J call TRBJ1-5; 9 bases line up with TRBD1. Per the germline V gene, CDR1 is SGDLS and CDR2 is YYNGEE. The J segment lost 2 bases and the V segment lost 2 bases, leaving 2 bases of the junction unmatched. The CDR3 loop spans 15 amino acids. The CDR3 sequence: CASSVGQGGNQPQHF. CDR3 coding DNA: TGTGCCAGCAGCGTGGGACAGGGTGGCAATCAGCCCCAGCATTTT. The full variable domain, completed using reference TRBV9 and TRBJ1-5, is DSGVTQTPKHLITATGQRVTLRCSPRSGDLSVYWYQQSLDQGLQFLIQYYNGEERAKGNILERFSAQQFPDLHSELNLSSLELGDSALYFCASSVGQGGNQPQHFGDGTRLSIL.

The V call is TRBV18, the J call TRBJ1-3; D gene uncertain. TRBJ2-2 explains the end of the DNA better; the J call may be wrong. CDR1 KGHSH and CDR2 LQKENI come from the germline V gene. CDR3 length: 14 amino acids. The CDR3 region has the DNA TGTGCCAGCTCACCACGGGAGAACACCGGGGAGCTGTTTTTT. Encoded protein: CASSPRENTGELFF.

This clone appeared many times. This chain joins TRBV7-3 and TRBJ1-1, with TRBD1 as a possible D gene (6 bases). Germline CDR1 and CDR2: SGHTA and FQGTGA. This CDR3 contains 13 residues. V was shortened by 7 bases and J by 4 bases, with 13 bases between the two germline ends. This CDR3 reads CASKGGLGTEAFF. The CDR3 region has the DNA TGTGCCAGCAAGGGGGGGCTTGGCACTGAAGCTTTCTTT.